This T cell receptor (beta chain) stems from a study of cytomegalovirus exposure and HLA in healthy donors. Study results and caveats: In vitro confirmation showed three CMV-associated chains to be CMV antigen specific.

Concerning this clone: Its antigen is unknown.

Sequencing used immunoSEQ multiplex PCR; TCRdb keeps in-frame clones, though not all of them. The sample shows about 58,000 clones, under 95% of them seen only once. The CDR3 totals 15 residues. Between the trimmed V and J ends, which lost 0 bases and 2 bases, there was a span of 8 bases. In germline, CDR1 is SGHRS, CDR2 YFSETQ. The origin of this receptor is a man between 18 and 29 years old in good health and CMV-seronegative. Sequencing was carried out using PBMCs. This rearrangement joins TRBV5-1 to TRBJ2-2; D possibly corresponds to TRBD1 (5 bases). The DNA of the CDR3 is TGCGCCAGCAGCTTGGAGCAGGGAAACACCGGGGAGCTGTTTTTT. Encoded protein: CASSLEQGNTGELFF.